This TCR beta chain was profiled in a study of read filtering for tumor transcriptome and immune sequencing. As for the study in general: Among patients, some 17 were male and 14 female, aged roughly 40 to 90 (mean approximately 62). 8 patients were R-ISS I, 16 were R-ISS II, about seven were R-ISS III. Transcriptome libraries were built from DNase-treated RNA. Whole-study results and caveats: This fraction held mixed bone marrow immune cells after CD138-negative sorting.

The CDR3 sequence is 17 residues long. Germline V gene lookup returns CDR1 MGHRA and CDR2 YSYEKL. The ends lost 0 bases at V and 9 bases at J; junction bases unmatched: 14. Note on this clonotype: Its target is unknown.

This library used roughly 400 ng RNA and molecular barcoded adaptors spanning alpha/delta and beta/gamma chains. TCRdb analysed the reads with MiXCR anew, one entry per CDR3 protein. Among more than 20,000 distinct CDR3 sequences listed, 20% to 25% were seen once. J is TRBJ2-1 and V is TRBV4-1; 7 nucleotides agree with TRBD2. The TCR sequence derives from a donor aged 40 or older with multiple myeloma. Sequences were obtained from a population of CD138-negative cells sorted from bone marrow. The CDR3 loop reads CASSQDGPSGSYGEQFF. The DNA of the CDR3 is TGCGCCAGCAGCCAAGACGGACCTAGCGGCAGTTACGGTGAGCAGTTCTTC.